The 2 T cell receptor beta chains listed next were all sequenced from one sample in a study of somatic mutations in cytotoxic T cells in rheumatoid arthritis. Profiling relied on immunoSEQ multiplex PCR, and the TCRdb table lists in-frame clones only, not all of them. The top ten hold roughly 12% of the sample, which has 10,000 to 12,000 clones, more than 70% seen once. The material sequenced was CD8+ T cells sorted from blood. The receptors stem from an adult with rheumatoid arthritis.

This clone showed up just a few times. The gene calls are TRBV7-9 and TRBJ1-5, with 8 bases that match TRBD1. Germline CDR1 reads SEHNR; CDR2 reads FQNEAQ (reference sequence). This CDR3 region has 14 residues. Losses at the gene ends were 5 bases for V and 5 bases for J; bases not matched to a gene: 5. The CDR3 protein is CASSTTGEHQPQHF. The CDR3 nucleotides read TGTGCCAGCAGCACGACAGGGGAGCATCAGCCCCAGCATTTT.

The genes are TRBV7-9 and TRBJ2-1; TRBD1 or TRBD2 may be the D gene (5 bases each). The CDR3 sequence is 14 residues long. Trimming removed 3 bases from V and 6 bases from J, with 12 bases in between. Germline V lookup: CDR1 SEHNR, CDR2 FQNEAQ (reference sequence). For the CDR3, the DNA is TGTGCCAGCAGCTTTGGGGGTCGAGTCAATGAGCAGTTCTTC. Protein: CASSFGGRVNEQFF.